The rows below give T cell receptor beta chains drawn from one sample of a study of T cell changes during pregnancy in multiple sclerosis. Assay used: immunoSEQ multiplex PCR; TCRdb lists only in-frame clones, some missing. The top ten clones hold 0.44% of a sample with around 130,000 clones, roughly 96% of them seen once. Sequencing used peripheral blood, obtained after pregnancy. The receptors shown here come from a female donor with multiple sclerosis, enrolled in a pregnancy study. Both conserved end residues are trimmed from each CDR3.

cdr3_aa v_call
ASSFLAGGGEQY TRBV28
ATKLAKNIQY TRBV30
ASSFVGTDYEQY TRBV5-1
ASSQDQGDTQY TRBV4-3
ATSRDGGRGETQY TRBV15
ATSRDRPAGAGGELF TRBV15
AWSGGGYEQY TRBV30
ASSLGRGYQPQH TRBV13
AWNGGVNQPQH TRBV30
ASSQLFRAEAF TRBV14
ASSSVTATGELF TRBV7-2
ASRDRGYEQY TRBV6-1
ASSKRQGAELNTEAF TRBV19
ASAADRFSGNTIY TRBV2
SASAGLVQETQY TRBV29-1
SATSDAQY TRBV20-1